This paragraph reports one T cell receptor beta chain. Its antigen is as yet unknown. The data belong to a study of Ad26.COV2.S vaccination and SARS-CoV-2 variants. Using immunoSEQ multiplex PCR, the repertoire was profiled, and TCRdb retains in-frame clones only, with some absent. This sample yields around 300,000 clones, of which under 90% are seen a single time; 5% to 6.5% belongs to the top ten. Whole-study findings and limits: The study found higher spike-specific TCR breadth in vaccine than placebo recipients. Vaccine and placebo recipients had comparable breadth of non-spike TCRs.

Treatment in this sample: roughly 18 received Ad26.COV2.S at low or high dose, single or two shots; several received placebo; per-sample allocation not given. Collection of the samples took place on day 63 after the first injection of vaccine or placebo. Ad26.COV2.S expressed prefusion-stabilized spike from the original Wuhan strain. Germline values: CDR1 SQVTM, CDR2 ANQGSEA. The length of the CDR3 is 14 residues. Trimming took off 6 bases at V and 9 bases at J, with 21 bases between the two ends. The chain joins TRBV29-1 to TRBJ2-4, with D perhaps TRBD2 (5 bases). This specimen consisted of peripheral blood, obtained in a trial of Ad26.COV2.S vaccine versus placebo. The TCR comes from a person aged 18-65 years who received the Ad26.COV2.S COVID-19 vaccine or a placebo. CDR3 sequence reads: CSVDPLSDDLIQYF. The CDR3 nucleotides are TGCAGCGTAGACCCCCTTAGCGATGACCTCATTCAGTACTTC.